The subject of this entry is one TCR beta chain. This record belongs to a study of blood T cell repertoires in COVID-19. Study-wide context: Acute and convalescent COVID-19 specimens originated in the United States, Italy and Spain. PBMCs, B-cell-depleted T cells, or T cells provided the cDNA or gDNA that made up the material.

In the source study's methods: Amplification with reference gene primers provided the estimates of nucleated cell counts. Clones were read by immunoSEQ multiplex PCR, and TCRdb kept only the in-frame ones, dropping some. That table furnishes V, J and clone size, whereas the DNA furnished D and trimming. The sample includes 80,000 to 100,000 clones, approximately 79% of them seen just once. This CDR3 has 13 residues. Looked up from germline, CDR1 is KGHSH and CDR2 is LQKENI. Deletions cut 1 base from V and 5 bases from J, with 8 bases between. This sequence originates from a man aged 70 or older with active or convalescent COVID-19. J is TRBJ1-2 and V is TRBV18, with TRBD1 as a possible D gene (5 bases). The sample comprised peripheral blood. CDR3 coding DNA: TGTGCCAGCTCACCACAGGGGATTTATGGCTACACCTTC. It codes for CASSPQGIYGYTF.